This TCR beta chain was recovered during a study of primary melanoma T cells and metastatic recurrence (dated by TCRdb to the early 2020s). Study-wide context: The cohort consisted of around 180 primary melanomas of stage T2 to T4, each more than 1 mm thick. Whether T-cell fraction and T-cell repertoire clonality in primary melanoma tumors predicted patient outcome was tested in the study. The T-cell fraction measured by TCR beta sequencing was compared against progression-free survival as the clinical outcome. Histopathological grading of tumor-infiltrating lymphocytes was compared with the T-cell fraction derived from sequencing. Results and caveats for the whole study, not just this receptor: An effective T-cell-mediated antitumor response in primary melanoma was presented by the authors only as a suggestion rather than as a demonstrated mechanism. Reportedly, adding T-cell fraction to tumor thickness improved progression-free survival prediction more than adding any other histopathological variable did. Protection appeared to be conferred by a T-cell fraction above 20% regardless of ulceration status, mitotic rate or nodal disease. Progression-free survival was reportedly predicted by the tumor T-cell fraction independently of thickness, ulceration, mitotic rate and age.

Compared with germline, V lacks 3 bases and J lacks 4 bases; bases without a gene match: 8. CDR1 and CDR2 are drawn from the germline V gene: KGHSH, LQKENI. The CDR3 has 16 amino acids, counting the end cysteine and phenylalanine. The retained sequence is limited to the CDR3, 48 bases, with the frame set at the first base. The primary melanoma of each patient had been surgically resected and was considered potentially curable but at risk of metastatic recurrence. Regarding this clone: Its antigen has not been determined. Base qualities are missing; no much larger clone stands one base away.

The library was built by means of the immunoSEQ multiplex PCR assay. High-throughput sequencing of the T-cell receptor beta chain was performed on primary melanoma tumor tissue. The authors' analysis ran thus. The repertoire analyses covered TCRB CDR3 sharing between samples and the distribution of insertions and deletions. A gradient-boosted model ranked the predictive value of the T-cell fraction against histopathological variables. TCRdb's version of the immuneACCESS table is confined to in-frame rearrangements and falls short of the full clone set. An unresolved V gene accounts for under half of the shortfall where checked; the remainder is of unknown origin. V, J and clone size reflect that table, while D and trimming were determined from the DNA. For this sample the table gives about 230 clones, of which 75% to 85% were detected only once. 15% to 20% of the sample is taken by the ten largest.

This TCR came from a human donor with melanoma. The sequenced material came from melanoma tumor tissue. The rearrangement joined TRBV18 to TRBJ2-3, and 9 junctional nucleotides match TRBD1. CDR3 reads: CASSPNGQGWADTQYF. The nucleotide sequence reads TGTGCCAGCTCACCTAACGGACAGGGGTGGGCAGATACGCAGTATTTT.